These 20 T cell receptor beta chains were sequenced from one sample in a study of shared clonotypes between healthy human individuals. Measured with immunoSEQ multiplex PCR; TCRdb has only the in-frame clones, and not every one. The sample lists some 510,000 clones, 60% to 85% occurring once. Sequenced sample: PBMCs. The receptors were sampled from a woman in her thirties or forties in good health. Some clones in this sample may be carry-over from other donors' samples.

The rearrangement links TRBV5-1 to TRBJ2-1; D is ambiguous. Looked up from germline, CDR1 is SGHRS and CDR2 is YFSETQ. This CDR3 has 16 residues. The germline V and J ends were trimmed by 0 bases and 9 bases, with 19 bases remaining between them. The CDR3 region has the DNA TGCGCCAGCAGCTTGGTGGGCAGCCTAAACCCCGGTGAGCAGTTCTTC. It translates to CASSLVGSLNPGEQFF.

The J gene is TRBJ2-4, the V gene TRBV10-3; possibly TRBD1 for D (6 bases). Trimming stripped 5 bases from V and 0 bases from J, with 14 bases between. The CDR3 has 16 amino acids. Per the germline V gene, CDR1 is ENHRY and CDR2 is SYGVKD. As DNA, the CDR3 is TGTGCCATCAGTCCACAGGGACCTCTAGCCAAAAACATTCAGTACTTC. It is translated as CAISPQGPLAKNIQYF.

This chain joins TRBV9 and TRBJ2-3; 12 bases match TRBD2. Trimming removed 4 bases from V and 6 bases from J; junction bases left unmatched: 9. This CDR3 region has 16 residues. Germline V lookup: CDR1 SGDLS, CDR2 YYNGEE. The CDR3 sequence is CASSLRTSGIIDTQYF. CDR3 sequence (DNA): TGTGCCAGCAGCCTCCGGACTAGCGGGATTATTGATACGCAGTATTTT.

The genes are TRBV2 and TRBJ2-1; TRBD2 is a possible D gene (6 bases). The CDR3 runs to 15 residues. Trimming stripped 6 bases from V and 10 bases from J, with 22 bases between. The V gene's germline CDR1 is SNHLY and CDR2 FYNNEI. The CDR3 DNA reads as TGTGCCAGCAGCCCGGGACTGCCTTATGAATTGGAGCAGTTCTTC. Protein product: CASSPGLPYELEQFF. The whole variable domain, filled in from reference TRBV2 and TRBJ2-1, reads EPEVTQTPSHQVTQMGQEVILRCVPISNHLYFYWYRQILGQKVEFLVSFYNNEISEKSEIFDDQFSVERPDGSNFTLKIRSTKLEDSAMYFCASSPGLPYELEQFFGPGTRLTVL.

The chain recombines TRBV4-1 with TRBJ2-7, with 8 bases aligning to TRBD1. The germline V gene encodes CDR1 MGHRA and CDR2 YSYEKL. The length of the CDR3 is 15 residues. Germline trimming cut 4 bases from V and 1 base from J; bases unmatched to any gene: 6. The CDR3 coding sequence is TGCGCCAGCAGCCTCGACAGGGGTTCGTCCTACGAGCAGTACTTC. This sequence encodes CASSLDRGSSYEQYF.

This rearrangement joins TRBV15 to TRBJ1-4; D unresolved. Germline CDR1 and CDR2: LNHNV and YYDKDF (reference sequence). V was shortened by 2 bases and J by 7 bases, with 11 bases between the two germline ends. The CDR3 sequence is 14 residues long. CDR3 amino acids: CATSRRTSGEKLFF. CDR3 nucleotide sequence: TGTGCCACCAGCAGAAGGACGTCTGGTGAAAAACTGTTTTTT.

This chain uses TRBV6-6 with TRBJ2-5; 9 positions match TRBD1. The CDR3 length is 16 residues. V was clipped by 5 bases and J by 2 bases; unmatched bases: 9. The V gene's germline CDR1 is MNHNY and CDR2 SVGAGI (reference sequence). The CDR3, as DNA: TGTGCCAGCAGTACTCCAGACAGGGGGGGTCAAGAGACCCAGTACTTC. It encodes CASSTPDRGGQETQYF.

The rearrangement joins TRBV21-1 to TRBJ2-1. TRBV21-1 has pseudogene status. The CDR3 is made up of 17 amino acids. CDR3 protein: CASSKVCSSSSYNEQFF. CDR3 in DNA: TGTGCCAGCAGCAAAGTGTGCAGCTCGAGCTCCTACAATGAGCAGTTCTTC.

The J gene is TRBJ2-3, the V gene TRBV5-1, with 14 bases that match TRBD2. The V segment lost 3 bases and the J segment 5 bases; nucleotides outside the gene matches: 5. This CDR3 is built from 16 residues. CDR1 is SGHRS, CDR2 YFSETQ, per germline. CDR3 loop: CASSSGTSGSGDTQYF. Written as DNA, the CDR3 is TGCGCCAGCAGCTCCGGGACTAGCGGGAGTGGAGATACGCAGTATTTT.

This chain uses TRBV4-2 with TRBJ1-1; TRBD1 matches 7 bases. The V and J ends lost 5 bases and 3 bases, in that order; junction bases with no gene match: 9. The V gene's germline CDR1 is LGHNA and CDR2 YNFKEQ. This CDR3 is 15 amino acids long. CDR3 coding DNA: TGTGCCAGCAGCACCCGACAGGGTGTTGACACTGAAGCTTTCTTT. Encoded protein: CASSTRQGVDTEAFF.

The CDR3 protein is CASSIRGANEKLFF. Written as DNA, the CDR3 is TGCGCCAGCAGTATACGGGGAGCTAATGAAAAACTGTTTTTT. J is TRBJ1-4 and V is TRBV5-1; no definite D call. Germline loops: CDR1 SGHRS, CDR2 YFSETQ. Trimming removed 5 bases at V and 3 bases at J, with 11 bases between. The CDR3 spans 14 residues.

The chain employs TRBV7-2 and TRBJ2-6, with D uncertain. V lost 4 bases and J 0 bases, leaving 10 bases between the germline ends. Germline CDR1 is SGHTA and CDR2 is FQGNSA. The CDR3 consists of 16 residues. The CDR3 coding sequence is TGTGCCAGCAGCTCCAGTGGGATCTCTGGGGCCAACGTCCTGACTTTC. Amino acid sequence: CASSSSGISGANVLTF.

This clone was detected once. This chain uses TRBV7-9 with TRBJ1-2; D remains unclear. Trimming left V 5 bases short and J 8 bases short, with 21 bases between. Germline CDR1 is SEHNR and CDR2 is FQNEAQ (reference sequence). The CDR3 runs 15 residues. CDR3 sequence: CASSGPGVQVGGYTF. DNA of the CDR3: TGTGCCAGCAGCGGACCCGGGGTTCAAGTTGGGGGCTACACCTTC.

The chain joins TRBV6-4 to TRBJ2-6; D gene uncertain. The V end lost 8 bases, the J end lost 9 bases, and 5 bases lay between the germline ends. This CDR3 has 10 amino acids. CDR1 is MRHNA and CDR2 is SNTAGT in the germline V gene. The CDR3 sequence: CASQDNVLTF. CDR3 bases: TGTGCCAGCCAGGACAACGTCCTGACTTTC.

The chain joins TRBV7-9 to TRBJ2-1, with TRBD2 matching over 11 bases. Trimming cost V 4 bases and J 13 bases; bases outside gene matches: 12. The germline V gene encodes CDR1 SEHNR and CDR2 FQNEAQ (reference sequence). The CDR3 is made up of 15 amino acids. CDR3 in amino acids: CASSSTTQGLAEQFF. CDR3 nucleotides: TGTGCCAGCAGCTCCACCACCCAGGGACTAGCGGAACAGTTCTTC.

The chain couples TRBV9 to TRBJ1-5; 9 bases match TRBD1. The CDR3 is made up of 15 amino acids. CDR1 and CDR2 from the germline V gene are SGDLS and YYNGEE. V lost 3 bases to trimming and J lost 6 bases; unmatched junction nucleotides: 7. In DNA, the CDR3 is TGTGCCAGCAGCGCGGGACAGGGTTTTCGTCAGCCCCAGCATTTT. Translation gives CASSAGQGFRQPQHF.

This clone was recorded only once. V and J are TRBV6-1 and TRBJ2-7, with 9 bases matching TRBD1. This CDR3 contains 17 residues. With 2 bases clipped from V and 2 bases from J, the junction kept 10 bases outside the gene matches. Germline V gives CDR1 MNHNS, CDR2 SASEGT. The CDR3 sequence is CASSERRDRDRAYEQYF. CDR3 nucleotides: TGTGCCAGCAGTGAACGTAGGGACAGGGACCGGGCCTACGAGCAGTACTTC.

The rearrangement uses TRBV6-5 and TRBJ2-2; 7 bases fit TRBD2. The V and J ends lost 2 bases and 6 bases, in that order; junction bases with no gene match: 6. The CDR3 contains 15 residues. Germline V gene data show CDR1 as MNHEY and CDR2 as SVGAGI. The CDR3 loop is CASSYAAGVAGELFF. The CDR3 DNA is TGTGCCAGCAGTTACGCGGCGGGAGTCGCCGGGGAGCTGTTTTTT.

The chain is built from TRBV11-2 and TRBJ2-1, with no clear D. CDR3 size: 15 residues. V gave up 3 bases and J gave up 0 bases, with 9 bases separating them. Germline CDR1 and CDR2: SGHAT and FQNNGV. CDR3 bases: TGTGCCAGCAGCTTGTGGGAATCCTCCTACAATGAGCAGTTCTTC. It yields the protein CASSLWESSYNEQFF.

CDR3 protein: CASSLERTGLGEAFF. In DNA, the CDR3 is TGTGCCAGCAGCTTAGAACGGACAGGGTTGGGTGAAGCTTTCTTT. J is TRBJ1-1 and V is TRBV11-2; TRBD1 matches at 8 bases. Looked up from germline, CDR1 is SGHAT and CDR2 is FQNNGV. V trimming: 0 bases; J trimming: 7 bases; junction bases outside the gene matches: 7. The CDR3 length is 15 residues.